These T cell receptor beta chains were read from a single sample in a study of T cells after yellow fever vaccination. Each CDR3 protein gets one entry after TCRdb re-called the 5' RACE reads with MiXCR. The table includes 300,000 to 400,000 distinct CDR3 sequences, roughly 8% detected once. The source material was PBMCs, sampled around 45 days after the first yellow fever vaccination. These receptors all stem from a man between 18 and 35 years old who received the YFV17D yellow fever vaccine. The CDR3 runs from the conserved cysteine through the conserved F or W. The order of the fields is V gene, J gene, D gene, clone size, CDR3 DNA, CDR3 protein. The D gene is left open where the match is weak. Not every row has a clone size; where given, it reads once, few, many or a size class.

>TRBV4-2|TRBJ1-2|.|.
TGTGCCAGCAGCCAAGACGCGGATGGCTACACCTTC
CASSQDADGYTF
>TRBV3-1|TRBJ2-3|TRBD2|few
TGTGCCAGCAGCCAAGGGCTAGCGGGGCCCCCAGATACGCAGTATTTT
CASSQGLAGPPDTQYF
>TRBV7-2|TRBJ2-5|TRBD2|many
TGTGCCAGCACCATTGGCGGGGGGCGGGTTACCCAGTACTTC
CASTIGGGRVTQYF
>TRBV10-3|TRBJ1-2|TRBD1|many
TGTGCCACCCAGGGGGGCAATTATGGCTACACCTTC
CATQGGNYGYTF
>TRBV5-4|TRBJ1-4|.|.
TGTGCCAGCAGCTTGGCCGGGATCAACAATGAAAAACTGTTTTTT
CASSLAGINNEKLFF
>TRBV7-2|TRBJ2-5|TRBD2|few
TGTGCCAGCACTGCTGGGGCCGGGGGGGCCCAAGAGACCCAGTACTTC
CASTAGAGGAQETQYF
>TRBV7-9|TRBJ2-5|.|many
TGTGCCGAGAGGAGGCTTGTGGAGACCCAGTACTTC
CAERRLVETQYF
>TRBV20-1|TRBJ2-5|.|.
TGCAGTGCTAGAGCCAGGGGATCCGAAGAGACCCAGTACTTC
CSARARGSEETQYF
>TRBV10-3|TRBJ2-5|.|.
TGTGCCACGGTGGCCACGGGGGCGGAGACCCAGTACTTC
CATVATGAETQYF
>TRBV5-4|TRBJ1-1|.|.
TGTGCCAGCAGCTTTGGGTGGGACACTGAAGCTTTCTTT
CASSFGWDTEAFF
>TRBV29-1|TRBJ2-3|TRBD2|.
TGCAGCGGAGGGGTAGCGGGGAATACGCAGTATTTT
CSGGVAGNTQYF
>TRBV29-1|TRBJ2-5|.|.
TGCAGCGGAGGGGGAGCGGAGACCCAGTACTTC
CSGGGAETQYF
>TRBV12-3/TRBV12-4|TRBJ1-5|.|few
TGTGCCAGCAGTCTAAACCACTTCAATCAGCCCCAGCATTTT
CASSLNHFNQPQHF
>TRBV1|TRBJ2-7|.|few
TGCACCAGCAGCCCAGAAATGGTTCGGGCCTACGAGCAGTACTTC
CTSSPEMVRAYEQYF
>TRBV6-5|TRBJ1-4|.|.
TGTGCCAGCAGGGGGTATAATGAAAAACTGTTTTTT
CASRGYNEKLFF
>TRBV12-3/TRBV12-4|TRBJ1-4|TRBD1|.
TGTGCCAGCAGTCCCAGTCGACAGGGTTCAACTAATGAAAAACTGTTTTTT
CASSPSRQGSTNEKLFF
>TRBV4-1|TRBJ1-5|.|.
TGCGCCAGCAGCCAAGCCGTTGACAATCAGCCCCAGCATTTT
CASSQAVDNQPQHF
>TRBV12-5|TRBJ1-5|.|.
TGTGCTAGTGGTTTATACAGAAATCAGCCCCAGCATTTT
CASGLYRNQPQHF
>TRBV12-3/TRBV12-4|TRBJ1-1|.|.
TGTGCCAGCACTTGGGGCGGTCGGAACACTGAAGCTTTCTTT
CASTWGGRNTEAFF
>TRBV6-6|TRBJ2-7|.|.
TGTGCCAGCAGTCACCCAACGCCCTACGAGCAGTACTTC
CASSHPTPYEQYF
>TRBV3-1|TRBJ1-6|.|many
TGTGCCAGCAGTCCACCAGCGGGGACGAATTCACCCCTCCACTTT
CASSPPAGTNSPLHF
>TRBV5-4|TRBJ2-5|.|many
TGTGCCAGCAGCTCCACGGGACCCGTGGGTGAGACCCAGTACTTC
CASSSTGPVGETQYF
>TRBV5-6|TRBJ2-1|TRBD2|few
TGTGCCAGCAGCTTGGGCGGGGGACTCTACAATGAGCAGTTCTTC
CASSLGGGLYNEQFF
>TRBV25-1|TRBJ2-1|.|.
TGTGCCAGCAGTGGGACTGGAGTGGGTGAGCAGTTCTTC
CASSGTGVGEQFF
>TRBV12-3/TRBV12-4|TRBJ2-2|.|many
TGTGCCAGCAGGCCATGGTGGGACACCGGGGAGCTGTTTTTT
CASRPWWDTGELFF
>TRBV20-1|TRBJ2-1|TRBD2|.
TGCAGTGCTAGAGGGGGGGGAGGCAATGAGCAGTTCTTC
CSARGGGGNEQFF
>TRBV7-3|TRBJ2-3|.|few
TGTGCCAGCAGCTTAAGGCCCCGGGGTACGCAGTATTTT
CASSLRPRGTQYF
>TRBV3-1|TRBJ1-1|.|.
TGTGCCAGCAGCCAAGATCAGAAGGGGTTTGAAGCTTTCTTT
CASSQDQKGFEAFF
>TRBV9|TRBJ1-1|.|.
TGTGCCAGCAGCTCCAGCATGACAAAGAACACTGAAGCTTTCTTT
CASSSSMTKNTEAFF
>TRBV5-1|TRBJ2-3|.|many
TGCGCCAGCAGCGTCGGGGCGGAAACAGATACGCAGTATTTT
CASSVGAETDTQYF
>TRBV6-5|TRBJ1-2|TRBD1|few
TGTGCCAGCAGTCAGGGGGGGAATATATATGGCTACACCTTC
CASSQGGNIYGYTF